A single sample gave rise to the 18 T cell receptor beta chains below, sequenced in a study of monozygotic twins with inflammatory bowel disease (dated by TCRdb to about 2019). The library came from 5' RACE. The data were produced on an Illumina HiSeq 2500. After TCRdb reprocessed the reads, each CDR3 protein sequence was kept as one row, without DNA. The sample table gives 350,000 to 500,000 distinct CDR3 sequences. About 2.3% of the sample is held by the ten biggest clonotypes. Material: blood. These receptors were obtained from a human donor with ulcerative colitis or Crohn's disease, or a healthy co-twin of an affected twin (not recorded which).

V and J are TRBV7-6 and TRBJ2-5; TCRdb's assignment of TRBD1 cannot be checked, as there is no DNA. The germline V gene encodes CDR1 SGHVS and CDR2 FNYEAQ. The length of the CDR3 is 16 residues. The CDR3 here is CASSATLTGGGETQYF.

The chain employs TRBV5-1 and TRBJ2-7; no DNA is available, so the TRBD1 call from TCRdb remains unchecked. From germline, CDR1 is SGHRS and CDR2 YFSETQ. This CDR3 is built from 15 residues. CDR3 residues: CASSHGTGGLEEQYF.

The chain employs TRBV7-3 and TRBJ2-5. Germline V gene data show CDR1 as SGHTA and CDR2 as FQGTGA. The CDR3 totals 13 residues. The CDR3 loop reads CASTGKYQETQYF.

The gene calls are TRBV12-3 or TRBV12-4 and TRBJ2-7; no DNA is available, so the TRBD2 call from TCRdb remains unchecked. The CDR3 spans 15 residues. CDR3 in amino acids: CASSLRLAGDDEQYF.

J is TRBJ1-6 and V is TRBV30; lacking DNA, the TRBD1 call made by TCRdb goes unchecked. This CDR3 is built from 17 residues. Looked up from germline, CDR1 is GTSNPN and CDR2 is SVGIG (reference sequence). This CDR3 is CASPGLQTDWRNSPLHF.

The genes are TRBV5-4 and TRBJ2-7. Germline CDR1 and CDR2: SGHNT and YYREEE (reference sequence). The CDR3 extends over 14 amino acids. CDR3 in amino acids: CASSFEGGPYEQYF. Using reference TRBV5-4 and TRBJ2-7 for the parts outside the CDR3, the full variable domain is ETGVTQSPTHLIKTRGQQVTLRCSSQSGHNTVSWYQQALGQGPQFIFQYYREEENGRGNFPPRFSGLQFPNYSSELNVNALELDDSALYLCASSFEGGPYEQYFGPGTRLTVT.

V usage is TRBV6-6 and J usage is TRBJ2-7. Germline CDR1 MNHNY, CDR2 SVGAGI (reference sequence). This CDR3 has 14 residues. The CDR3 spells CASSPRLVSYEQYF.

The chain has TRBV30 and TRBJ1-3; TCRdb's assignment of TRBD1 cannot be checked, as there is no DNA. CDR3 length equals 13 residues. CDR1 GTSNPN and CDR2 SVGIG come from the germline V gene (reference sequence). CDR3 residues: CAWSVRGGNTIYF.

V is TRBV5-4 and J is TRBJ2-1; as DNA is missing, the TRBD2 call by TCRdb cannot be tested. Germline assignment: CDR1 SGHNT and CDR2 YYREEE (reference sequence). CDR3 length: 16 amino acids. The CDR3 here is CAAASGTSRSYNEQFF. Filled out from reference TRBV5-4 and TRBJ2-1, the complete variable domain reads ETGVTQSPTHLIKTRGQQVTLRCSSQSGHNTVSWYQQALGQGPQFIFQYYREEENGRGNFPPRFSGLQFPNYSSELNVNALELDDSALYLCAAASGTSRSYNEQFFGPGTRLTVL.

The rearrangement links TRBV12-3 or TRBV12-4 to TRBJ1-6; there is no DNA to check the TCRdb D call of TRBD1. This CDR3 comprises 17 residues. The CDR3 loop reads CASSSTDRAEYNSPLHF.

The rearrangement uses TRBV19 and TRBJ1-6. In germline, CDR1 is LNHDA, CDR2 SQIVND (reference sequence). CDR3 length: 14 residues. The CDR3 sequence: CASSGGSYNSPLHF.

The V call is TRBV9, the J call TRBJ2-2; TCRdb calls TRBD1, which cannot be checked without DNA. The germline V gene encodes CDR1 SGDLS and CDR2 YYNGEE. CDR3 size: 15 residues. CDR3 amino acids: CASSVGPGVTGELFF.

This chain uses TRBV20-1 with TRBJ2-1. The germline CDR1 and CDR2 sequences are DFQATT and SNEGSKA (reference sequence). CDR3 length: 13 amino acids. The CDR3: CSAKGSTYNEQFF.

The chain combines TRBV5-1 with TRBJ2-5; TCRdb's D gene call, TRBD1, goes unchecked for lack of DNA. Looked up from germline, CDR1 is SGHRS and CDR2 is YFSETQ. There are 14 residues in the CDR3. CDR3 in amino acids: CASSPPGAPETQYF. Combining the CDR3 with reference TRBV5-1 and TRBJ2-5 gives the whole variable domain KAGVTQTPRYLIKTRGQQVTLSCSPISGHRSVSWYQQTPGQGLQFLFEYFSETQRNKGNFPGRFSGRQFSNSRSEMNVSTLELGDSALYLCASSPPGAPETQYFGPGTRLLVL.

This rearrangement joins TRBV7-6 to TRBJ2-1; no DNA is available, so the TRBD2 call from TCRdb remains unchecked. Germline V gene lookup returns CDR1 SGHVS and CDR2 FNYEAQ. The CDR3 runs 17 residues. CDR3 protein: CASSPDYLTSSYNEQFF.

This CDR3 is CASSETSGGATETQYF. This chain joins TRBV9 and TRBJ2-5; TCRdb's D gene call, TRBD2, goes unchecked for lack of DNA. Germline V gene sequence: CDR1 SGDLS, CDR2 YYNGEE. The CDR3 consists of 16 residues.

The chain employs TRBV5-1 and TRBJ2-3. The CDR3 loop spans 14 amino acids. CDR1 SGHRS and CDR2 YFSETQ come from the germline V gene. CDR3 sequence: CASSLGTSADTQYF.

This rearrangement joins TRBV12-3 or TRBV12-4 to TRBJ2-2; TCRdb lists TRBD2, though no DNA is available to test this call. The CDR3 sequence is 20 residues long. The CDR3 protein is CASTLSRSGVLLANTGELFF.